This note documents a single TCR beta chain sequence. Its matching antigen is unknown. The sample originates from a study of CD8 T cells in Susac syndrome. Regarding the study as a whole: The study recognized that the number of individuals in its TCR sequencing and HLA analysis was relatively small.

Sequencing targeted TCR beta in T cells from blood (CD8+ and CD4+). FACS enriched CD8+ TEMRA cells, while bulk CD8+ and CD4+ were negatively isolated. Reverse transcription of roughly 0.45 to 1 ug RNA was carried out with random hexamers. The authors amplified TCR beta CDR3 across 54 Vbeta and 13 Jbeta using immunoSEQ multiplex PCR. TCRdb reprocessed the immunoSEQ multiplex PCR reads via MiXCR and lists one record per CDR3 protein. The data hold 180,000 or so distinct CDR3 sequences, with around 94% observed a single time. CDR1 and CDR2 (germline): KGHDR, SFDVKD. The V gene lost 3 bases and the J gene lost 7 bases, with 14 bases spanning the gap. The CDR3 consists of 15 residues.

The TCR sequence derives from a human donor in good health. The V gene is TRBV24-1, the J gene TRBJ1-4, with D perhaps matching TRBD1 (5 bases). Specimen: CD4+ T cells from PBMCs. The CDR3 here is CATSDTGAGGEKLFF. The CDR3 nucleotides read TGTGCCACCAGTGATACCGGGGCCGGCGGTGAAAAACTGTTTTTT.